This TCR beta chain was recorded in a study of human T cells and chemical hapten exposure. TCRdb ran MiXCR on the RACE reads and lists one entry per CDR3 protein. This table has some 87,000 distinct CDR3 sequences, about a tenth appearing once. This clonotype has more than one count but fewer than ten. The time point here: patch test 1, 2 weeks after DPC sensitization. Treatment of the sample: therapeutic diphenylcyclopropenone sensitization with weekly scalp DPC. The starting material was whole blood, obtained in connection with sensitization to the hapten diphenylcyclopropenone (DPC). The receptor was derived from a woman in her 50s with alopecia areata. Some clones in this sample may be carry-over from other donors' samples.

The CDR3 is CASNRLGGTEAFF. The CDR3 DNA follows: TGTGCCAGCAACCGCCTAGGGGGCACTGAAGCTTTCTTT. V is TRBV2 and J is TRBJ1-1, with a possible D match to TRBD1 (6 bases). V dropped 7 bases and J dropped 4 bases, with 13 bases sitting between them. This CDR3 has 13 residues. The germline V gene encodes CDR1 SNHLY and CDR2 FYNNEI. The full variable domain, in which reference TRBV2 and TRBJ1-1 provide the parts outside the CDR3, is EPEVTQTPSHQVTQMGQEVILRCVPISNHLYFYWYRQILGQKVEFLVSFYNNEISEKSEIFDDQFSVERPDGSNFTLKIRSTKLEDSAMYFCASNRLGGTEAFFGQGTRLTVV.